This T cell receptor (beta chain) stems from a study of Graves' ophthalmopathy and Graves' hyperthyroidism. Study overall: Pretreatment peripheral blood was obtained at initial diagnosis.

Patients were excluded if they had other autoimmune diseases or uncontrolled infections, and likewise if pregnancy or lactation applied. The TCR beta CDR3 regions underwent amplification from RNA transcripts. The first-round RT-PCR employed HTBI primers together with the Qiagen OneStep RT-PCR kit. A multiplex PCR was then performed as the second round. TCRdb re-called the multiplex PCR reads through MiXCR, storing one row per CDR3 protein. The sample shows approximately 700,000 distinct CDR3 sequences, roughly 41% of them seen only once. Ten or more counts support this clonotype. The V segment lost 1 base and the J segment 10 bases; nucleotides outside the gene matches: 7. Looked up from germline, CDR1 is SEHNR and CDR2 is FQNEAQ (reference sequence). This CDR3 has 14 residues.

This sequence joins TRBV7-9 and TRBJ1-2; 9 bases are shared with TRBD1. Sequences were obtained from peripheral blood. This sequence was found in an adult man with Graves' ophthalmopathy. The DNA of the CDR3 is TGTGCCAGCAGCTTAGAAGGACGACAGGGGGACTACACCTTC. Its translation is CASSLEGRQGDYTF.